These T cell receptor beta chains were read from a single sample in a study of human T cells and chemical hapten exposure. From the RACE reads, TCRdb called clonotypes with MiXCR, one entry per CDR3 protein. The sample lists about 77,000 distinct CDR3 sequences, about 8.6% occurring once. The sequenced sample was whole blood. The receptors were sampled from a female donor in good health. Some clones in this sample may be carry-over from other donors' samples. CDR3s include the opening cysteine and the closing phenylalanine or tryptophan. A D gene is named only where the DNA matches it firmly. The size of a clone is reported for some rows only, either as once, few or many, or as a class for expanded clones.

>TRBD1|TRBV5-5|16|NA|TRBJ1-2
TGTGCCAGCAGCCCCGGACAGGGAATTTTTAACTATGGCTACACCTTC
CASSPGQGIFNYGYTF
>TRBD2|TRBV7-9|16|many|TRBJ2-3
TGTGCCAGCAGAGGACTAGCGGGGGTTCCCTTCGATACGCAGTATTTT
CASRGLAGVPFDTQYF
>NA|TRBV12-5|17|many|TRBJ1-5
TGTGCTAGTGGTTTGGTACAAGGGATCTTTGGGAGTCAGCCCCAGCATTTT
CASGLVQGIFGSQPQHF
>NA|TRBV6-9|15|few|TRBJ2-5
TGTGCCAGCAGTTTGGCAGGGAGGTACCAAGAGACCCAGTACTTC
CASSLAGRYQETQYF
>NA|TRBV5-6|17|NA|TRBJ1-2
TGTGCCAGCAGCTTCCGGGTCCTCCGGGACGGAAACTATGGCTACACCTTC
CASSFRVLRDGNYGYTF
>TRBD2|TRBV6-2/TRBV6-3|19|few|TRBJ2-3
TGTGCCAGCAGTTACGCGGGACTAGCGGGGGGGCTCAGCACAGATACGCAGTATTTT
CASSYAGLAGGLSTDTQYF
>NA|TRBV11-2|14|NA|TRBJ2-5
TGTGCCAGCAGCCCCTTATCGAGATATGAGACCCAGTACTTC
CASSPLSRYETQYF
>NA|TRBV7-2|16|few|TRBJ1-3
TGTGCCAGCAGCCCCACGGGACTTACCTCTGGAAACACCGTATATTTT
CASSPTGLTSGNTVYF
>NA|TRBV12-3/TRBV12-4|13|few|TRBJ1-4
TGTGCCAGCAGTACAGGAGGCATGATGGAACTGTTTTTT
CASSTGGMMELFF
>TRBD2|TRBV11-2|14|few|TRBJ2-3
TGTGCCAGCAGCTCAGGGACTAGTTCAGATACGCAGTATTTT
CASSSGTSSDTQYF